This T cell receptor beta chain stems from a study of human T cells and chemical hapten exposure. Looking at the study overall: Across samples, TCR yields varied, mostly owing to small differences in pooled library volumes.

V was pared by 5 bases and J by 1 base, with 11 bases between. The CDR3 runs 14 residues. There are many counts of this clonotype. Antigen unknown. TCRdb redid the calling of the RACE reads with MiXCR, one entry per CDR3 protein. In the table there are some 400,000 distinct CDR3 sequences, roughly 4.8% of which are singletons. The study, taken as a whole, reports: Expanded TCR sets contained significantly more large CDR3 similarity clusters than controls. It should be noted that donors had alopecia, so their immune response may differ from healthy people's. Expanded TCR counts at PT1 went up together with patch test score, a positive correlation.

This sample's time point: patch test 1, 2 weeks after DPC sensitization. Treatment in this sample: therapeutic diphenylcyclopropenone sensitization with weekly scalp DPC. This receptor was obtained from a woman aged 50 to 60 with alopecia areata. Some clones in this sample may be carry-over from other donors' samples. This sequence joins TRBV12-3 or TRBV12-4 and TRBJ2-5; D remains unclear. The source material was whole blood, sampled in connection with sensitization to the hapten diphenylcyclopropenone (DPC). For the CDR3, the DNA is TGTGCCAGCAGTCCCGCTATGGTCCAAGAGACCCAGTACTTC. It codes for CASSPAMVQETQYF.